These 9 T cell receptor beta chains originate from one sample sequenced in a study of shared clonotypes between healthy human individuals. Generated by immunoSEQ multiplex PCR, the TCRdb table keeps only in-frame clones and is missing some. The data show roughly 380,000 clones, about 96% seen once. The material sequenced was memory CD8+ T cells sorted from blood. Described subset: CD45RO+ cells pooled with CCR7-negative TemRA cells. These receptors were taken from a man younger than 40 in good health.

J is TRBJ2-1 and V is TRBV7-9, with 9 bases fitting TRBD1. Germline CDR1 reads SEHNR; CDR2 reads FQNEAQ (reference sequence). Trimming removed 5 bases from V and 5 bases from J; junction bases left unmatched: 4. The CDR3 runs to 14 residues. This CDR3 reads CASSAGTGNNEQFF. Here the CDR3 DNA reads TGTGCCAGCAGCGCAGGGACAGGGAACAATGAGCAGTTCTTC. Supplemented by reference TRBV7-9 and TRBJ2-1, the full variable domain reads DTGVSQNPRHKITKRGQNVTFRCDPISEHNRLYWYRQTLGQGPEFLTYFQNEAQLEKSRLLSDRFSAERPKGSFSTLEIQRTEQGDSAMYLCASSAGTGNNEQFFGPGTRLTVL.

This rearrangement joins TRBV29-1 to TRBJ1-2; 8 bases agree with TRBD1. The trim removed 1 base at V and 4 bases at J, leaving 5 bases unmatched. This CDR3 comprises 14 residues. The germline gives CDR1 SQVTM, CDR2 ANQGSEA. The CDR3 coding sequence is TGCAGCGTTGAAGCAGGGGGCCAATTCTATGGCTACACCTTC. It encodes CSVEAGGQFYGYTF.

With respect to this clone: One end of the junction does not line up with germline, which may come from a read error. The CDR3 DNA reads as TGTGCCAGCAGCGAAGCACACTACCCGCGCTCCTACGAGCAGTACTTC. Amino acids: CASSEAHYPRSYEQYF. The V gene is TRBV6-1, the J gene TRBJ2-7; D unresolved. Per germline, CDR1 MNHNS and CDR2 SASEGT. The length of the CDR3 is 16 residues.

The rearrangement uses TRBV10-3 and TRBJ2-3; TRBD2 matches at 9 bases. CDR3 length: 15 amino acids. The V gene end was trimmed by 7 bases and the J gene end by 0 bases; junction bases not matched to a gene: 5. The germline CDR1 and CDR2 sequences are ENHRY and SYGVKD. The CDR3 coding sequence is TGTGCCATCAAGACTAGCGGACCTAGCACAGATACGCAGTATTTT. It encodes CAIKTSGPSTDTQYF.

This sequence joins TRBV6-6 and TRBJ2-7; 7 bases align to TRBD2. The CDR3 covers 14 residues. The germline gives CDR1 MNHNY, CDR2 SVGAGI (reference sequence). V shed 4 bases, J shed 2 bases, and the junction held 5 bases outside the gene matches. The DNA of the CDR3 is TGTGCCAGCAGTTTCGAACGGGAGGCCTACGAGCAGTACTTC. This translates into CASSFEREAYEQYF.

The chain carries TRBV10-2 and TRBJ2-7; 10 bases map to TRBD1. Trimming took 8 bases from V and 2 from J; bases not matched to a gene: 6. The CDR3 consists of 14 residues. CDR1 is WSHSY and CDR2 is SAAADI in the germline V gene. The CDR3 DNA follows: TGCGCCAGCTTGGGGACAGGGGAAACCTACGAGCAGTACTTC. Translated: CASLGTGETYEQYF.

This chain uses TRBV18 with TRBJ2-7; D is ambiguous. Germline CDR1 is KGHSH and CDR2 is LQKENI. Trimming left V 3 bases short and J 5 bases short, with 14 bases between. There are 14 residues in the CDR3. The CDR3 nucleotides are TGTGCCAGCTCACCTCGGCCTGCCATAAACGAGCAGTACTTC. It encodes CASSPRPAINEQYF.

The V gene is TRBV28, the J gene TRBJ1-1; 9 bases fit TRBD1. Looked up from germline, CDR1 is MDHEN and CDR2 is SYDVKM. CDR3 length: 16 residues. The V and J ends lost 6 bases and 10 bases, in that order; junction bases with no gene match: 18. CDR3 region: CASRGQQGAGFFGAFF. The CDR3 DNA follows: TGTGCCAGCAGGGGACAACAGGGGGCAGGGTTTTTCGGAGCTTTCTTT.

A remark on this clone: Different DNA sequences within this sample yield the same CDR3. The chain has TRBV19 and TRBJ1-3, with unresolved D. Germline lookup yields CDR1 LNHDA and CDR2 SQIVND (reference sequence). The V end lost 4 bases, the J end lost 0 bases, and 4 bases lay between the germline ends. CDR3 length: 13 amino acids. CDR3 nucleotides: TGTGCCAGTAGTAGAGGCTCTGGAAACACCATATATTTT. Its translation: CASSRGSGNTIYF.